This TCR beta chain was captured in a study of T cell responses to AZD1222 COVID-19 vaccine. Findings and limits, study-wide: Nearly half of spike-specific TCRs reportedly target unmutated variant regions.

Concerning this clone: Its antigen is not identified.

There are 15 residues in the CDR3. Per the germline V gene, CDR1 is MNHEY and CDR2 is SVGAGI. Losses at the gene ends were 6 bases for V and 2 bases for J; bases not matched to a gene: 10. Sequencing used immunoSEQ multiplex PCR; TCRdb keeps in-frame clones, though not all of them. The sample has around 95,000 clones, less than 90% seen once. This receptor was obtained from an adult in good health. The rearrangement uses TRBV6-5 and TRBJ2-7, with TRBD1 matching over 7 bases. Source: peripheral blood, taken on day 0 of AZD1222 vaccination. CDR3 sequence reads: CASSRRQGLPYEQYF. The DNA of the CDR3 is TGTGCCAGCAGCCGCCGACAGGGTCTTCCCTACGAGCAGTACTTC.